This T cell receptor beta chain was captured by sequencing in a study of cytomegalovirus exposure and HLA in healthy donors. Study overall: Earlier work reported some 110 million unique TCR beta sequences from about 200 million T cells. The study, taken as a whole, reports: Several of the most significant clusters were apparently associated with common viral pathogens in a later analysis. A classifier reportedly called cytomegalovirus status with high sensitivity and specificity.

Comments on this clone: The antigen remains unidentified.

The PCR was carried out with 60 Vbeta primers and 13 Jbeta primers. Profiling relied on immunoSEQ multiplex PCR, and the TCRdb table lists in-frame clones only, not all of them. The sample includes around 180,000 clones, 80% of them seen just once. V gave up 0 bases and J gave up 6 bases, with 10 bases separating them. This CDR3 spans 13 amino acids. Germline V gene data show CDR1 as SGHRS and CDR2 as YFSETQ. Though probably carrying unrecorded immune exposures, donors were nominally healthy at sampling. Specimen: PBMCs. The chain combines TRBV5-1 with TRBJ2-7; TRBD2 might be the D (5 bases). The sequence was obtained from a man aged 40-49 years in good health and CMV-seronegative. CDR3 nucleotides: TGCGCCAGCAGCTTGGAACCGGGAACCGAGCAGTACTTC. Translation gives CASSLEPGTEQYF. Based on the CDR3 plus reference TRBV5-1 and TRBJ2-7, the full variable domain is KAGVTQTPRYLIKTRGQQVTLSCSPISGHRSVSWYQQTPGQGLQFLFEYFSETQRNKGNFPGRFSGRQFSNSRSEMNVSTLELGDSALYLCASSLEPGTEQYFGPGTRLTVT.